This T cell receptor beta chain was retrieved from a study of T cell responses to AZD1222 COVID-19 vaccine. The study, taken as a whole, reports: A mostly white British donor set with more females was recruited, and clonal diversity was possibly underestimated.

This CDR3 is 15 amino acids long. CDR1 SGHTS and CDR2 YDEGEE come from the germline V gene. Trimming shortened V by 2 bases and J by 0 bases, and 10 bases separated the two germline ends. Data came from immunoSEQ multiplex PCR; TCRdb stores just in-frame clones and leaves some out. Of some 90,000 clones detected, about 88% appear once; the ten largest clones hold 13%. Turning to this clone: What it recognizes is unknown.

This sequence joins TRBV5-8 and TRBJ2-3; D unresolved. The source of this sequence is an adult in good health. The input for sequencing was peripheral blood, taken on day 0 of AZD1222 vaccination. The CDR3 spells CASSFGPSSTDTQYF. DNA of the CDR3: TGTGCCAGCAGCTTTGGGCCTAGTAGCACAGATACGCAGTATTTT.